This T cell receptor (beta chain) was recorded in a study of OX40 agonist ivuxolimab in advanced cancers. In the case of this clone: A far larger clone lies a single base away; this is likely a read error.

The repertoire was sequenced with immunoSEQ multiplex PCR; TCRdb's copy has only in-frame clones and lacks some. This table holds 20,000 to 25,000 clones, approximately 88% found once. The CDR3 length is 13 residues. Per the germline V gene, CDR1 is SGHRS and CDR2 is YFSETQ. Trimming removed 0 bases at V and 4 bases at J, with 7 bases between. Peripheral blood came from all dose cohorts at three timepoints. The material was CD4+ or CD8+ T cells sorted from blood, obtained in a trial of the OX40 agonist ivuxolimab. The source of this sequence is an adult with an advanced solid tumor such as melanoma, head and neck, liver or kidney cancer. V gene TRBV5-1 combines with J gene TRBJ1-2; D unresolved. CDR3 nucleotides: TGCGCCAGCAGCTTGGGAGGGCCCTATGGCTACACCTTC. Its translation is CASSLGGPYGYTF.